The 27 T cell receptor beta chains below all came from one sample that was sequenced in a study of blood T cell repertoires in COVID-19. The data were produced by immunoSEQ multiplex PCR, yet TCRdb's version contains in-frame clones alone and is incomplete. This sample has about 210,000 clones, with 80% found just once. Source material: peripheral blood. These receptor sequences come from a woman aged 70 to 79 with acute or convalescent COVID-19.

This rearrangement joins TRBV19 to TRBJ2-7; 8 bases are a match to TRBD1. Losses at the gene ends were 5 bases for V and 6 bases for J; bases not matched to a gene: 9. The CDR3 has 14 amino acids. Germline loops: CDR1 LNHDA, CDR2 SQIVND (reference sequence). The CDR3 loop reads CASSARQGRIEQYF. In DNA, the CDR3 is TGTGCCAGTAGTGCCCGACAGGGGCGGATCGAGCAGTACTTC.

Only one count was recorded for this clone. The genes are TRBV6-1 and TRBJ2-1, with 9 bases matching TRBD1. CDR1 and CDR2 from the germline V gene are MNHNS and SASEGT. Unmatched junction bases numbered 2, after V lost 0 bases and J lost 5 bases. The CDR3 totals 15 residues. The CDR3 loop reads CASSEAGTGNNEQFF. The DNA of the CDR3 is TGTGCCAGCAGTGAAGCCGGGACAGGGAACAATGAGCAGTTCTTC.

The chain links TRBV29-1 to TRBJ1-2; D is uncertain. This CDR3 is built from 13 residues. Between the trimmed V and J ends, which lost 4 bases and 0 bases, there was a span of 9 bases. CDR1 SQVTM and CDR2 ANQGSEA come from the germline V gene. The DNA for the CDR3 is TGCAGCGTTGGGAGTGCTCCTAACTATGGCTACACCTTC. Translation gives CSVGSAPNYGYTF.

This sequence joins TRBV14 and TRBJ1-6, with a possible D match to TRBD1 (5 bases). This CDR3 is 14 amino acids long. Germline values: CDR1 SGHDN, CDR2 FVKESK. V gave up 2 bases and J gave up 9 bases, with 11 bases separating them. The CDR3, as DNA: TGTGCCAGCAGCCAACTCCAGGGCGTTTCACCCCTCCACTTT. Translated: CASSQLQGVSPLHF.

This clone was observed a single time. The CDR3 nucleotides are TGTGCCAGCAGTTCCGGACAATCTGGAAACACCATATATTTT. Protein sequence: CASSSGQSGNTIYF. The rearrangement uses TRBV6-5 and TRBJ1-3; the D gene is possibly TRBD1 (5 bases). CDR3 length: 14 amino acids. The germline gives CDR1 MNHEY, CDR2 SVGAGI. Trimming removed 4 bases at V and 1 base at J, with 8 bases between.

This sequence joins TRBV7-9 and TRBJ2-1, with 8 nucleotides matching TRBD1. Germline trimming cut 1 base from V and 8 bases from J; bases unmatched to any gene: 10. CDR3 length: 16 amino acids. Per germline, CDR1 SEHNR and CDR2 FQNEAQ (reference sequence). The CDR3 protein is CASSLGRQGAGDEQFF. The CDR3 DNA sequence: TGTGCCAGCAGCTTAGGACGGCAGGGGGCCGGAGATGAGCAGTTCTTC.

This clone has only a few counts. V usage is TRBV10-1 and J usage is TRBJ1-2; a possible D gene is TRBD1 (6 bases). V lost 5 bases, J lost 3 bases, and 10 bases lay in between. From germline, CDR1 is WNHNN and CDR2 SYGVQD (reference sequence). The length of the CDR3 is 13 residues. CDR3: CASSSRQDYGYTF. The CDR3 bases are TGCGCCAGCAGTTCCCGACAGGACTATGGCTACACCTTC.

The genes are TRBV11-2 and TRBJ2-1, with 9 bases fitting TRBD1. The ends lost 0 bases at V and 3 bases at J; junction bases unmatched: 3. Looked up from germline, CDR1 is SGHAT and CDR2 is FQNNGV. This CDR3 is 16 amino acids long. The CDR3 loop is CASSLEGQGFYNEQFF. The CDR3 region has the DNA TGTGCCAGCAGCTTAGAGGGACAGGGCTTCTACAATGAGCAGTTCTTC.

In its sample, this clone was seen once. CDR3 loop: CASSDPLSDTQYF. The DNA of the CDR3 is TGTGCCAGCAGTGACCCTCTTTCAGATACGCAGTATTTT. The chain joins TRBV6-1 to TRBJ2-3; no reliable D call. The CDR3 is made up of 13 amino acids. V was trimmed by 3 bases and J by 4 bases, leaving 8 bases between them. CDR1 MNHNS and CDR2 SASEGT come from the germline V gene.

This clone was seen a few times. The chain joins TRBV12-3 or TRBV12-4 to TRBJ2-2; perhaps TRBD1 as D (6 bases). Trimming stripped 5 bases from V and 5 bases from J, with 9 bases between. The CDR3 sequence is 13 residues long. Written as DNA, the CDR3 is TGTGCCAGCAGTCCCACAGGGACCGGGGAGCTGTTTTTT. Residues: CASSPTGTGELFF.

In DNA form, the CDR3 reads TGTGCCAGCACGCGACTGGTAGATACGCAGTATTTT. Translation gives CASTRLVDTQYF. The genes are TRBV7-2 and TRBJ2-3; D is undetermined. The CDR3 sequence is 12 residues long. Looked up from germline, CDR1 is SGHTA and CDR2 is FQGNSA. V was pared by 7 bases and J by 5 bases, with 10 bases between.

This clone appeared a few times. CDR3 in DNA: TGTGCCAGCAGTGAGTTGGACAGGGGGCAAATTAACTATGGCTACACCTTC. Protein sequence: CASSELDRGQINYGYTF. The rearrangement links TRBV2 to TRBJ1-2; 11 bases agree with TRBD1. J lost 1 base, V lost 3 bases, and 7 bases had no gene match. The CDR3 is 17 residues long. The germline V gene has CDR1 SNHLY and CDR2 FYNNEI.

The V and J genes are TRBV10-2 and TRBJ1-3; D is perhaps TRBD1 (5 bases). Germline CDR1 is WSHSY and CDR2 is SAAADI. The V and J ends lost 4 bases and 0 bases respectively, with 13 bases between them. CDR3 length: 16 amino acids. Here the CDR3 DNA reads TGCGCCAGCAGTGTGGGCAGGGCAGACTCTGGAAACACCATATATTTT. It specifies CASSVGRADSGNTIYF.

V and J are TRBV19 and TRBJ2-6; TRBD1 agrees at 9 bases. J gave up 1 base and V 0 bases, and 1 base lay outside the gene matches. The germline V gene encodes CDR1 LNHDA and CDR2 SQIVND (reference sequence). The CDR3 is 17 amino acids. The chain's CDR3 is CASSIDGTGSGANVLTF. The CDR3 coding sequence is TGTGCCAGTAGTATAGATGGGACAGGGTCTGGGGCCAACGTCCTGACTTTC.

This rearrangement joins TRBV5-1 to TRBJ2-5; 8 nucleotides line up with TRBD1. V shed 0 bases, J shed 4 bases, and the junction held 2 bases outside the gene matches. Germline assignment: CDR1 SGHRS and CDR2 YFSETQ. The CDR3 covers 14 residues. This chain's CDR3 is CASSLGQGLETQYF. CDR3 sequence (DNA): TGCGCCAGCAGCTTGGGACAGGGGCTAGAGACCCAGTACTTC.

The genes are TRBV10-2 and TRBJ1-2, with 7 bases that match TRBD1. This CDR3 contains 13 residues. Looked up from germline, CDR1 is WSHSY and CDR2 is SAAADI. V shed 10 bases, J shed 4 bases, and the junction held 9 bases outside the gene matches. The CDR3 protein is CAIRGGSVYGYTF. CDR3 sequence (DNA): TGCGCCATCAGAGGGGGCTCGGTCTATGGCTACACCTTC.

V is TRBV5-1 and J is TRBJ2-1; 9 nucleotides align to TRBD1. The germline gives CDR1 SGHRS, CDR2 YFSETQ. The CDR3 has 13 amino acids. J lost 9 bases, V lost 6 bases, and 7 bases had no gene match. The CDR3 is CASTLTGGTEQFF. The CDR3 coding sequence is TGCGCCAGCACTTTAACAGGGGGCACTGAGCAGTTCTTC.

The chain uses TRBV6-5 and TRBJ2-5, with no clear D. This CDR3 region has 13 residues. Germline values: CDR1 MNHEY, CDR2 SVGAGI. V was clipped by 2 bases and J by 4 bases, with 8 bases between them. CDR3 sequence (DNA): TGTGCCAGCAGTTACCCTGGAGTAGAGACCCAGTACTTC. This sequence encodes CASSYPGVETQYF.

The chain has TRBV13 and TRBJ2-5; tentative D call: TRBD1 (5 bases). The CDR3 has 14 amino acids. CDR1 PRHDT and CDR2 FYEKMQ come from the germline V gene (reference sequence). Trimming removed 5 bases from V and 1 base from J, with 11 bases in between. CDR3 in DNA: TGTGCCAGCAGCAAAGGACATATCCAAGAGACCCAGTACTTC. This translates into CASSKGHIQETQYF.

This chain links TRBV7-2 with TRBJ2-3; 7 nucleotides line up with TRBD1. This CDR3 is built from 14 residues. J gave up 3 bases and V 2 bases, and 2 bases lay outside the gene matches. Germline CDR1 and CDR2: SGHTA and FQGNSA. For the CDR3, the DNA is TGTGCCAGCAGCTTACAGACAGGGACAGATACGCAGTATTTT. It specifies CASSLQTGTDTQYF.

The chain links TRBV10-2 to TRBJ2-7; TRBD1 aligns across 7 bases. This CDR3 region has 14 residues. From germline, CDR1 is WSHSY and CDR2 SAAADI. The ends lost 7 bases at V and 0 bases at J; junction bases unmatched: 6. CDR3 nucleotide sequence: TGCGCCAGCAAATGGGACAGTTCCTCCTACGAGCAGTACTTC. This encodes CASKWDSSSYEQYF.

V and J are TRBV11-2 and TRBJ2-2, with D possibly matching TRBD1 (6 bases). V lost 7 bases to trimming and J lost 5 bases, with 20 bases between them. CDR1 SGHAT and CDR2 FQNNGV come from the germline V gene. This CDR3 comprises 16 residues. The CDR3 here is CASKISRQAGTGELFF. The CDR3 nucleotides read TGTGCCAGCAAGATCAGCAGACAGGCAGGAACCGGGGAGCTGTTTTTT.

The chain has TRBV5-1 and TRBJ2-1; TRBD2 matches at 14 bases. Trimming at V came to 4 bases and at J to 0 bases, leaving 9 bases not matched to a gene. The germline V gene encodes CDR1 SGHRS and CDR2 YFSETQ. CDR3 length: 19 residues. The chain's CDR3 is CASSERTSGGPRSYNEQFF. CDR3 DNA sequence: TGCGCCAGCAGCGAGCGGACTAGCGGGGGGCCCCGCTCCTACAATGAGCAGTTCTTC.

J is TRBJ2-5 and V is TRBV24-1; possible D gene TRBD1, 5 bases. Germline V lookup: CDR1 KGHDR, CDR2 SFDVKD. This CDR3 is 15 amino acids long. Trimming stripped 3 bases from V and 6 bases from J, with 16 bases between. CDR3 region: CATSDSGSGSQTQYF. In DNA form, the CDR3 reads TGTGCCACCAGTGATAGTGGGTCAGGGTCCCAGACCCAGTACTTC.

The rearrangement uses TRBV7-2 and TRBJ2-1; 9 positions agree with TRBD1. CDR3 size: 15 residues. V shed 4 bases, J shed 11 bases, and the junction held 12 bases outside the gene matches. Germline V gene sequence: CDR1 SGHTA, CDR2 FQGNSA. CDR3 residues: CASSSPSDRGGKQFF. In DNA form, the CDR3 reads TGTGCCAGCAGCTCCCCCTCGGACAGGGGAGGCAAGCAGTTCTTC.

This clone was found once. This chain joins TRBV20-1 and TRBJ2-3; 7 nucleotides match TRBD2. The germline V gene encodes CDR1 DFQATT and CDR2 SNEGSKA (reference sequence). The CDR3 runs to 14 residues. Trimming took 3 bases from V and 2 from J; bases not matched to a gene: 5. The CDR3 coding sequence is TGCAGTGCTAGTCCCAGCGGGGTCACAGATACGCAGTATTTT. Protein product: CSASPSGVTDTQYF.

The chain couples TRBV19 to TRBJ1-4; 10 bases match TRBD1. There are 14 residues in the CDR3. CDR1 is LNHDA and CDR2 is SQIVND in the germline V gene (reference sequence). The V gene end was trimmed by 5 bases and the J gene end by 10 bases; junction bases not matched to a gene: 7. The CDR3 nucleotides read TGTGCCAGTAGTGCGGGACAGGGGATTGGAAAACTGTTTTTT. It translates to CASSAGQGIGKLFF. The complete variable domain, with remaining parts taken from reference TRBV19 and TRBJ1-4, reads DGGITQSPKYLFRKEGQNVTLSCEQNLNHDAMYWYRQDPGQGLRLIYYSQIVNDFQKGDIAEGYSVSREKKESFPLTVTSAQKNPTAFYLCASSAGQGIGKLFFGSGTQLSVL.